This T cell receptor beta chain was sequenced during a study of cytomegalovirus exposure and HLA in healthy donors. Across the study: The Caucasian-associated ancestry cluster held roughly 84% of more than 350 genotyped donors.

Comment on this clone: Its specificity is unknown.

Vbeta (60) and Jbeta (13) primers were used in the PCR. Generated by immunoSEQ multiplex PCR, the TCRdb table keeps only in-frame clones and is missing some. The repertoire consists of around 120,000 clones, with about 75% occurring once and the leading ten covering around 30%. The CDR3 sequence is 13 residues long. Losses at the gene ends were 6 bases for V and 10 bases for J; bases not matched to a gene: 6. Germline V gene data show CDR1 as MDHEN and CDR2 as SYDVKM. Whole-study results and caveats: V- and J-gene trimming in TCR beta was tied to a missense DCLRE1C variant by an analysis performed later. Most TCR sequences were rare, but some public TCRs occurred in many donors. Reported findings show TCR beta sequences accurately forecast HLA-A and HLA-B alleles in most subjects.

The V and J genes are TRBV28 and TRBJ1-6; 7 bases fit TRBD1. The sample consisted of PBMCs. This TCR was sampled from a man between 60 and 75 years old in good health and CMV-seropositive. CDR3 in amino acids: CASRRDSSSPLHF. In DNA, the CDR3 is TGTGCCAGCAGAAGGGACAGCAGCTCACCCCTCCACTTT.